Each of the 12 T cell receptor beta chains below was sequenced from the same sample in a study of T cells in Graves' hyperthyroidism and ophthalmopathy. From RNA transcripts, TCR beta CDR3 regions were amplified. The HTBI primer set served for first-round RT-PCR of the TCR CDR3. TCRdb re-derived calls from the multiplex PCR reads in MiXCR, one entry per CDR3 protein. The table lists fewer than 350,000 distinct CDR3 sequences, approximately 18% of them singletons, with approximately 37% in the top ten. Input material: blood. The receptors come from a man between 50 and 59 years old with Graves' ophthalmopathy.

This clonotype was observed at least ten times. J is TRBJ2-1 and V is TRBV24-1, with D possibly being TRBD2 (7 bases). Germline loops: CDR1 KGHDR, CDR2 SFDVKD. The CDR3 runs 16 residues. Between the trimmed V and J ends, which lost 3 bases and 2 bases, there was a span of 13 bases. The CDR3 DNA is TGTGCCACCAGTGATGGGGGGGCGGGGACCTACAATGAGCAGTTCTTC. Residues: CATSDGGAGTYNEQFF.

The chain couples TRBV27 to TRBJ1-6; D not certain. CDR3 length: 17 residues. V dropped 6 bases and J dropped 5 bases, with 20 bases sitting between them. Looked up from germline, CDR1 is MNHEY and CDR2 is SMNVEV (reference sequence). CDR3 nucleotides: TGTGCCAGCAGGAGGGCCCCCATTGGAGGAAATAATTCACCCCTCCACTTT. This encodes CASRRAPIGGNNSPLHF.

The rearrangement uses TRBV2 and TRBJ2-2; TRBD1 matches 10 bases. CDR3 size: 15 residues. The trim removed 8 bases at V and 7 bases at J, leaving 10 bases unmatched. Per the germline V gene, CDR1 is SNHLY and CDR2 is FYNNEI. As DNA, the CDR3 is TGTGCCAGCTTACCGACAGGGGGCTATGGCGGGGAGCTGTTTTTT. Its translation is CASLPTGGYGGELFF.

There are many counts of this clonotype. This chain connects TRBV5-1 to TRBJ2-3; 10 bases match TRBD1. V lost 0 bases to trimming and J lost 6 bases; unmatched junction nucleotides: 7. CDR1 and CDR2 (germline): SGHRS, YFSETQ. This CDR3 is built from 16 residues. The CDR3 loop is CASSLAGTGARDTQYF. In nucleotides, the CDR3 is TGCGCCAGCAGCTTGGCAGGGACAGGGGCGAGGGATACGCAGTATTTT.

The table lists this clonotype with a few counts. V and J are TRBV28 and TRBJ2-3; 9 bases agree with TRBD2. This CDR3 contains 15 residues. Losses at the gene ends were 2 bases for V and 6 bases for J; bases not matched to a gene: 6. The germline CDR1 and CDR2 sequences are MDHEN and SYDVKM. CDR3 in DNA: TGTGCCAGCAGTTTAGCGGGAGGGCCAGGGGATACGCAGTATTTT. Protein: CASSLAGGPGDTQYF. Looking up the rest from reference TRBV28 and TRBJ2-3 gives the full variable domain: DVKVTQSSRYLVKRTGEKVFLECVQDMDHENMFWYRQDPGLGLRLIYFSYDVKMKEKGDIPEGYSVSREKKERFSLILESASTNQTSMYLCASSLAGGPGDTQYFGPGTRLTVL.

The chain links TRBV20-1 to TRBJ2-1; tentatively, D is TRBD2 (6 bases). V was clipped by 0 bases and J by 3 bases, with 15 bases between them. CDR1 DFQATT and CDR2 SNEGSKA come from the germline V gene (reference sequence). This CDR3 has 16 residues. CDR3 loop: CSARDGSGAVYNEQFF. DNA of the CDR3: TGCAGTGCTAGAGATGGGTCGGGAGCAGTCTACAATGAGCAGTTCTTC.

This clonotype turned up a few times. The chain uses TRBV28 and TRBJ2-1, with TRBD2 matching 10 bases. Germline CDR1 reads MDHEN; CDR2 reads SYDVKM. This CDR3 has 17 amino acids. Trimming at V came to 3 bases and at J to 0 bases, leaving 5 bases not matched to a gene. For the CDR3, the DNA is TGTGCCAGCAGTTTCGGGGCTAGCGGGAGCTCCTACAATGAGCAGTTCTTC. This encodes CASSFGASGSSYNEQFF.

This clonotype was recorded a few times. The rearrangement links TRBV7-9 to TRBJ1-4, with no clear D. V was cut by 1 base and J by 7 bases, with 13 bases left in between. Germline V gives CDR1 SEHNR, CDR2 FQNEAQ (reference sequence). CDR3 length equals 15 residues. CDR3 sequence reads: CASSLGVGVLEKLFF. CDR3 DNA sequence: TGTGCCAGCAGCTTAGGGGTCGGGGTCCTTGAAAAACTGTTTTTT.

This clonotype occurred a few times. This chain connects TRBV14 to TRBJ2-3; the D gene is possibly TRBD2 (5 bases). Between the trimmed V and J ends, which lost 4 bases and 7 bases, there was a span of 18 bases. Germline assignment: CDR1 SGHDN and CDR2 FVKESK. CDR3 length: 15 residues. The CDR3 loop reads CASSRVDGISNTQYF. For the CDR3, the DNA is TGTGCCAGCAGCCGAGTTGACGGGATCTCTAATACGCAGTATTTT.

This chain connects TRBV27 to TRBJ1-5; no definite D call. Between the trimmed V and J ends, which lost 5 bases and 4 bases, there was a span of 15 bases. The CDR3 is made up of 15 amino acids. Germline CDR1 MNHEY, CDR2 SMNVEV (reference sequence). CDR3 amino acids: CASSQPEHPNQPQHF. The CDR3 region has the DNA TGTGCCAGCAGTCAACCGGAACACCCTAATCAGCCCCAGCATTTT.

The V and J genes are TRBV7-8 and TRBJ1-4; 9 bases are shared with TRBD1. After removal of 7 bases from V and 5 bases from J, the junction contained 5 bases not matched to a gene. The CDR3 totals 14 residues. Per germline, CDR1 SGHVS and CDR2 FQNEAQ. The chain's CDR3 is CASTRTGVNEKLFF. The CDR3 DNA reads as TGTGCCAGCACCCGGACAGGGGTAAATGAAAAACTGTTTTTT.

This clonotype was recorded at least ten times. This chain links TRBV28 with TRBJ2-1; D perhaps matches TRBD2 (6 bases). Per germline, CDR1 MDHEN and CDR2 SYDVKM. V was clipped by 10 bases and J by 0 bases, with 13 bases between them. The CDR3 is made up of 14 amino acids. CDR3 region: CATLGGISYNEQFF. CDR3 nucleotide sequence: TGTGCCACCTTGGGGGGAATCTCCTACAATGAGCAGTTCTTC. Complete variable domain (other parts from reference TRBV28 and TRBJ2-1): DVKVTQSSRYLVKRTGEKVFLECVQDMDHENMFWYRQDPGLGLRLIYFSYDVKMKEKGDIPEGYSVSREKKERFSLILESASTNQTSMYLCATLGGISYNEQFFGPGTRLTVL.